These T cell receptor beta chains were read from a single sample in a study of immune evolution from preneoplasia to lung adenocarcinoma. Clones were sequenced by immunoSEQ multiplex PCR, and TCRdb holds only the in-frame ones, with some missing. The table shows approximately 5,000 clones, with 65% to 90% occurring only once. Source material: FFPE invasive lung adenocarcinoma tissue. All receptors come from a person aged 45-60 years with lung adenocarcinoma. The CDR3 runs from the conserved cysteine through the conserved F or W. The D gene is left open where the match is weak. The size entry is marked missing in some rows and otherwise reads once, few, many or a size class.

d_call	j_call	clone_size	v_call	cdr3_nt	cdr3_aa
TRBD1	TRBJ1-2	once	TRBV30	TGTGCCTTAACACAGGGGGGCTATGGCTACACCTTC	CALTQGGYGYTF
TRBD1	TRBJ2-7	.	TRBV18	TGTGCCAGCTCACCACCCGGGAACAGGGGGGATTCCTACGAGCAGTACTTC	CASSPPGNRGDSYEQYF
TRBD1	TRBJ2-3	.	TRBV11-2	TGTGCCAGCAGCTTATTGGGACAGGGTAGGAGCGGGCCAGATACGCAGTATTTT	CASSLLGQGRSGPDTQYF
TRBD1	TRBJ1-3	.	TRBV7-9	TGTGCCAGCAGCTTTCCCAGGGGGCAGTCTGGAAACACCATATATTTT	CASSFPRGQSGNTIYF
.	TRBJ1-5	.	TRBV2	TGTGCCAGCAGTCGCGGCGAGGGCAATCAGCCCCAGCATTTT	CASSRGEGNQPQHF
TRBD2	TRBJ2-5	.	TRBV11-2	TGTGCCAGCAGCCCAGCGGGGAATGGGGGGACCCAGTACTTC	CASSPAGNGGTQYF
.	TRBJ2-7	.	TRBV4-2	TGTGCCAGCAGCCAAACCCTGGGGGTCTACGAGCAGTACTTC	CASSQTLGVYEQYF
.	TRBJ1-2	.	TRBV9	TGTGCCAGCAGCGTAGCCCTAGGGGACTATGGCTACACCTTC	CASSVALGDYGYTF
TRBD1	TRBJ2-7	.	TRBV18	TGTGCCAGCTCACAACGGACCGGGACAGGAATGATCGAGCAGTACTTC	CASSQRTGTGMIEQYF
.	TRBJ1-3	.	TRBV9	TGTGCCAGCAGCACGACGACGGGCTCTGGAAACACCATATATTTT	CASSTTTGSGNTIYF
.	TRBJ1-1	.	TRBV7-6	TGTGCCAGCAGCTTAGGCCAGAACACTGAAGCTTTCTTT	CASSLGQNTEAFF
TRBD1	TRBJ1-5	.	TRBV19	TGTGCCAGTAGTATAGTCAGGGGGGGAGCGGGGCAGCCCCAGCATTTT	CASSIVRGGAGQPQHF
.	TRBJ1-1	.	TRBV6-5	TGTGCCAGCAGTTACTCCGGGACAAACACTGAAGCTTTCTTT	CASSYSGTNTEAFF
.	TRBJ1-2	.	TRBV7-9	TGTGCCAGCAGCCCCCCCGGGGCAAACTATGGCTACACCTTC	CASSPPGANYGYTF
.	TRBJ2-1	few	TRBV11-3	TGTGCCAGCAGCGCTGGGGGGTCCAATGAGCAGTTCTTC	CASSAGGSNEQFF
TRBD2	TRBJ2-3	.	TRBV4-3	TGCGCCAGCAGCCAAGGGGAGGGAGCTGGGGCAGATACGCAGTATTTT	CASSQGEGAGADTQYF
TRBD1	TRBJ2-7	.	TRBV9	TGTGCCAGCAGCGAAGGACAGGCAGCCTACGAGCAGTACTTC	CASSEGQAAYEQYF
.	TRBJ1-1	.	TRBV30	TGTGCCTGGAGTGCACACAAGAACACTGAAGCTTTCTTT	CAWSAHKNTEAFF
TRBD2	TRBJ2-1	.	TRBV7-2	TGTGCCAGCAGCTCCTCAGCGGGAGCGACCTACAATGAGCAGTTCTTC	CASSSSAGATYNEQFF
.	TRBJ1-1	.	TRBV28	TGTGCCAGCAGTTTAACCCACACTGAAGCTTTCTTT	CASSLTHTEAFF
.	TRBJ1-1	.	TRBV28	TGTGCCAGCAGAATGGCCAGGTCCTTTAGGGAAACTGAAGCTTTCTTT	CASRMARSFRETEAFF
.	TRBJ2-5	.	TRBV7-2	TGTGCCAGCAGCTTAAGGCAGGTGGAAGCCCAGTACTTC	CASSLRQVEAQYF
.	TRBJ2-7	.	TRBV19	TGTGCCAGTAGTTCACAGTCCGGTCTTACCTACGAGCAGTACTTC	CASSSQSGLTYEQYF
TRBD1	TRBJ1-3	.	TRBV28	TGTGCCAGCAGTCGGGGCAGGGGGAGAAACACCATATATTTT	CASSRGRGRNTIYF
TRBD2	TRBJ2-5	.	TRBV7-9	TGTGCCAGCAGCCCCGGGACTAGCGGGAGGAAGACCCAGTACTTC	CASSPGTSGRKTQYF
.	TRBJ2-7	.	TRBV2	TGTGCCAGCAGTGAAGCGCGGGGCAGGGGCCAGGATCAGGAGCAGTACTTC	CASSEARGRGQDQEQYF
.	TRBJ2-1	.	TRBV2	TGTGCCAGCATAAACGAAACCCAGTCTCAGGAGCAGTTCTTC	CASINETQSQEQFF
.	TRBJ1-1	.	TRBV6-5	TGTGCCAGCAGTCCCGGGGGGGAGGTTGAAGCTTTCTTT	CASSPGGEVEAFF
.	TRBJ1-5	few	TRBV27	TGTGCCAGCAGTTCTCGGGCCACCCCTCTCAGCAATCAGCCCCAGCATTTT	CASSSRATPLSNQPQHF
TRBD2	TRBJ2-7	.	TRBV7-2	TGTGCCAGCAGCACGCGGGAGGGCCGATACGAGCAGTACTTC	CASSTREGRYEQYF
TRBD2	TRBJ2-3	.	TRBV29-1	TGCAGCGTCATTAGCGGGAGGGGGACAGATACGCAGTATTTT	CSVISGRGTDTQYF
TRBD1	TRBJ2-7	.	TRBV6-1	TGTGCCAGCAGGTGGACAGGGGAGACGAACGAGCAGTACTTC	CASRWTGETNEQYF
TRBD1	TRBJ2-3	.	TRBV13	TGTGCCAGCAGCGCCGACAGGGGGTTTTCAGATACGCAGTATTTT	CASSADRGFSDTQYF
TRBD2	TRBJ2-5	.	TRBV5-1	TGCGCCAGCAGCGTAAGTGGCGGGGGACAAGAGACCCAGTACTTC	CASSVSGGGQETQYF
.	TRBJ2-7	few	TRBV11-2	TGTGCCAGCAGCTTAGTGAGGGGGAGGGGTTCCTACGAGCAGTACTTC	CASSLVRGRGSYEQYF
.	TRBJ1-2	.	TRBV6-6	TGTGCCAGCAGCCCCACGTCGCAAACCTATGGCTACACCTTC	CASSPTSQTYGYTF
TRBD1	TRBJ2-7	once	TRBV27	TGTGCCAGCGCCTTTACGTTCGGGACAGGGGGCCTCGAGCAGTACTTC	CASAFTFGTGGLEQYF
.	TRBJ2-2	.	TRBV7-6	TGTGCCAGCAGCCTAGACCGACGTTCCGGCGGGGAGCTGTTTTTT	CASSLDRRSGGELFF
TRBD1	TRBJ1-2	.	TRBV29-1	TGCAGCGTCGGGACAGTAGGAGGCTATGGCTACACCTTC	CSVGTVGGYGYTF
.	TRBJ2-2	.	TRBV2	TGTGCCAGCAGCACCCGGGACCCCCTAGGGGAGCTGTTTTTT	CASSTRDPLGELFF
.	TRBJ1-2	once	TRBV5-4	TGTGCCAGCAGCCCGATGACCGAAAGATCATATGGCTACACCTTC	CASSPMTERSYGYTF
TRBD1	TRBJ2-7	.	TRBV6-5	TGTGCCAGCAGTTACACCCGACAGGGAGAGCAGTACTTC	CASSYTRQGEQYF
TRBD1	TRBJ2-6	once	TRBV4-1	TGCGCCAGCAGCCAAGCAAGTGACAGGGTGGGCTCTGGGGCCAACGTCCTGACTTTC	CASSQASDRVGSGANVLTF
TRBD2	TRBJ2-3	.	TRBV4-2	TGTGCCAGCAGCCAAGATATGACTAGCGGGGCAGATACGCAGTATTTT	CASSQDMTSGADTQYF
.	TRBJ2-1	.	TRBV20-1	TGCAGTGCCCAGAGGGGGCAGGGAGGGTTCTTC	CSAQRGQGGFF
.	TRBJ2-2	.	TRBV18	TGTGCCAGCTCACGAACAGGGTTGAACACCGGGGAGCTGTTTTTT	CASSRTGLNTGELFF
.	TRBJ2-1	.	TRBV28	TGTGCCAGCAGTAGGAGCGGAAGGTGGAATGAGCAGTTCTTC	CASSRSGRWNEQFF
TRBD1	TRBJ1-5	.	TRBV27	TGTGCCAGCAGTACCCGACAGGGGGCAGGTCATCAGCCCCAGCATTTT	CASSTRQGAGHQPQHF
.	TRBJ2-7	.	TRBV11-3	TGTGCCAGCAGCCCACCAGAAGGCCAGCGGGTTCCCTACGAGCAGTACTTC	CASSPPEGQRVPYEQYF
TRBD2	TRBJ2-1	.	TRBV10-3	TGTGCCATCAGTGAGTCCTCCGGGACTAGCGGGGTCGGTAATGAGCAGTTCTTC	CAISESSGTSGVGNEQFF
TRBD1	TRBJ2-2	.	TRBV2	TGTGCCAGCTTAGGGGGCAACCCTACCGGGGAGCTGTTTTTT	CASLGGNPTGELFF
.	TRBJ2-3	once	TRBV29-1	TGCAGCGTTGCCCAGGACACAGATACGCAGTATTTT	CSVAQDTDTQYF